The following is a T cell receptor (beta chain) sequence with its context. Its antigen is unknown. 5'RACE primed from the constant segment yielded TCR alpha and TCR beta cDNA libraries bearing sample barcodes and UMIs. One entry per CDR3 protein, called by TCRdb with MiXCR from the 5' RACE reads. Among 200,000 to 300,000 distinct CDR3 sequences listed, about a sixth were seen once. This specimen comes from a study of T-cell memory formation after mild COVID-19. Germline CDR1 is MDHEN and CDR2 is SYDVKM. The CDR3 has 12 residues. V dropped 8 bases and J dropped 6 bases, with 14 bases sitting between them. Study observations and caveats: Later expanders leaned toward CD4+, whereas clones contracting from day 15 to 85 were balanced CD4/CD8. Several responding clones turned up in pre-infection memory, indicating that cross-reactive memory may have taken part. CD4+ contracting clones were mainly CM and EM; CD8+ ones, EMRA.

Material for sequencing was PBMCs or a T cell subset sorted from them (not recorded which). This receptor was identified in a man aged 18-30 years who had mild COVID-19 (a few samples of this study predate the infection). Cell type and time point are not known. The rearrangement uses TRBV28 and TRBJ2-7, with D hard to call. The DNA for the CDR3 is TGTGCCAGCTCACCCCGCTACAGCGAGCAGTACGTC. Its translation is CASSPRYSEQYV.